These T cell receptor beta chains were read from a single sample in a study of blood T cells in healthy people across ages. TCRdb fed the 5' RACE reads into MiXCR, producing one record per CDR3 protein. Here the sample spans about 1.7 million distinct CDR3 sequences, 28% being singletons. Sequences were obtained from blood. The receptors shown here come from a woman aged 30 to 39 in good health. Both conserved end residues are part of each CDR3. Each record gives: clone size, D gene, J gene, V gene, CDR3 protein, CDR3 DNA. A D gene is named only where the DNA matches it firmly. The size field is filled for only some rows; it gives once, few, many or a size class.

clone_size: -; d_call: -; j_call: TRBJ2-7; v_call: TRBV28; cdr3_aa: CASRRLVDVYEQYF; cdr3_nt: TGTGCCAGCAGGCGACTAGTGGACGTATACGAGCAGTACTTC
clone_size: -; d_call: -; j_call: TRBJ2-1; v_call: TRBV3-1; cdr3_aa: CASSHGDLNGQFF; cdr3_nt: TGTGCCAGCAGCCATGGGGACCTCAATGGGCAGTTCTTC
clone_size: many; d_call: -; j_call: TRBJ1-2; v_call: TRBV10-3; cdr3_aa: CAISESDYGYTF; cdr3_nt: TGTGCCATCAGTGAGTCCGACTATGGCTACACCTTC
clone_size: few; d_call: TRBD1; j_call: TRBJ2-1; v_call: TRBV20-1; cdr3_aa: CSAADRDRFYNEQFF; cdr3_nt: TGCAGTGCTGCCGACCGGGACAGGTTCTACAATGAGCAGTTCTTC
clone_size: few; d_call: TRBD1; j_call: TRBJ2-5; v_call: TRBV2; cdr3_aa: CASRRYRGGYQETQYF; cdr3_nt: TGTGCCAGCAGAAGATACAGGGGCGGGTACCAAGAGACCCAGTACTTC
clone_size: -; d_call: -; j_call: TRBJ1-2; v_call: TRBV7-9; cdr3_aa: CASSLGRHGEGYTF; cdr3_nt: TGTGCCAGCAGCTTAGGACGACACGGTGAGGGCTACACCTTC
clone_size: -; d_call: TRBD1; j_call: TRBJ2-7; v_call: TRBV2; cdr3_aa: CASSNPDRAEQYF; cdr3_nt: TGTGCCAGCAGTAACCCGGACAGGGCCGAGCAGTACTTC
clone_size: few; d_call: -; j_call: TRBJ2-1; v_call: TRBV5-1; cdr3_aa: CASSWGQGRSREQFF; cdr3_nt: TGCGCCAGCAGCTGGGGGCAGGGGCGTAGTCGAGAGCAGTTCTTC
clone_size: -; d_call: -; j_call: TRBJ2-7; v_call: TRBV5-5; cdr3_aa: CASSFSWTSYEQYF; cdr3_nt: TGTGCCAGCAGCTTTTCCTGGACGTCCTACGAGCAGTACTTC
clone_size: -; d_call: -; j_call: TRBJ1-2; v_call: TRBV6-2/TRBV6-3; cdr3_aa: CASSPSYGRGEYGYTF; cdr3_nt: TGTGCCAGCAGCCCATCGTACGGCAGGGGCGAATATGGCTACACCTTC
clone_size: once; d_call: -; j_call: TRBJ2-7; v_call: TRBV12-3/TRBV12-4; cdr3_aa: CASSPAFARSPYEQYF; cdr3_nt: TGTGCCAGCAGTCCTGCTTTTGCCCGGAGCCCCTACGAGCAGTACTTC
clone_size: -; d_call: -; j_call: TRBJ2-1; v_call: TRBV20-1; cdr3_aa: CSASLFQGENEQFF; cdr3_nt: TGCAGTGCTAGTTTGTTCCAGGGTGAGAATGAGCAGTTCTTC
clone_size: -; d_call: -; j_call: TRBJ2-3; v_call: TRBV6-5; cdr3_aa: CASSCTWTYGTQYF; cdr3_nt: TGTGCCAGCAGTTGCACCTGGACATACGGTACGCAGTATTTT
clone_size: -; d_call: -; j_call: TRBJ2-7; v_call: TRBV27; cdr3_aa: CVSSLNVGPYEQYF; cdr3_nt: TGTGTCAGCAGTTTGAACGTCGGACCTTACGAGCAGTACTTC
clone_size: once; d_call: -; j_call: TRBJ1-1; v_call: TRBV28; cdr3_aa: CASALHNTEAFF; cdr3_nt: TGTGCCAGCGCACTTCATAACACTGAAGCTTTCTTT
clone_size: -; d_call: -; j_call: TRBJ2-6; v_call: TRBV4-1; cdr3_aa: CASSQDLRGPYGANVLTF; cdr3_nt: TGCGCCAGCAGCCAAGATCTGCGGGGCCCGTATGGGGCCAACGTCCTGACTTTC
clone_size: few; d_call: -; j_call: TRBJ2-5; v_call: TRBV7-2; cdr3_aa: CASSSVLRAGETQYF; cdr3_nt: TGTGCCAGCAGCTCGGTTCTAAGGGCCGGGGAGACCCAGTACTTC
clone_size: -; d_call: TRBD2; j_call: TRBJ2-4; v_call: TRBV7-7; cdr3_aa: CASSSGGGPQQYF; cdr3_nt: TGTGCCAGCAGCTCCGGCGGGGGTCCTCAGCAGTACTTC
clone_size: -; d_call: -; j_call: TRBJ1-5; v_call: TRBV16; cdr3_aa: CASSQFFRGHGNQPQHF; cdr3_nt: TGTGCCAGCAGCCAATTCTTCCGGGGGCATGGCAATCAGCCCCAGCATTTT
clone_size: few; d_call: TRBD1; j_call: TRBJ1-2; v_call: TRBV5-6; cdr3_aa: CASSETSGGRGYTF; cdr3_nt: TGTGCCAGCAGCGAAACGTCAGGGGGCAGGGGCTACACCTTC
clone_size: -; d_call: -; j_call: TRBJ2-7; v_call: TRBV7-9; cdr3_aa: CASSLSQVKSYEQYF; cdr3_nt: TGTGCCAGCAGCTTGAGTCAGGTTAAGTCCTACGAGCAGTACTTC
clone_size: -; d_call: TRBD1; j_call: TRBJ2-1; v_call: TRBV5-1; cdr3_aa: CASTSSVGQGNEQFF; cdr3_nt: TGCGCCAGCACTTCTAGTGTGGGACAGGGGAATGAGCAGTTCTTC
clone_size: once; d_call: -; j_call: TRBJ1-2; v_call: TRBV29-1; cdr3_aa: CSGDRDNYGYTF; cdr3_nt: TGCAGCGGTGACCGGGACAACTATGGCTACACCTTC
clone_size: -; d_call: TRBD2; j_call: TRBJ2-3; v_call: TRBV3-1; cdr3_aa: CASSQDSGLAADTQYF; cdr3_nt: TGTGCCAGCAGCCAAGATTCGGGACTAGCAGCAGATACGCAGTATTTT
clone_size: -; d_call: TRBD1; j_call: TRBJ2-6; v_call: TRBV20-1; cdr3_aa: CSASGRDSSYSGANVLTF; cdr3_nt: TGCAGTGCTAGTGGAAGGGACAGTTCGTACTCTGGGGCCAACGTCCTGACTTTC
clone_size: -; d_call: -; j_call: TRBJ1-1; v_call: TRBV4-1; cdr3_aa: CASSQDFRGEAFF; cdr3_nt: TGCGCCAGCAGCCAAGATTTTCGGGGTGAAGCTTTCTTT
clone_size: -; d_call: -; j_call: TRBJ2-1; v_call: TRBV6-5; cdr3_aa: CATSDLGRGTRFF; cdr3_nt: TGTGCCACCAGTGATTTAGGCCGGGGGACCCGGTTCTTC
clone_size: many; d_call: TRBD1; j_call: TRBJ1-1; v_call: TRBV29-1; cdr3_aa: CSVGQGANTEAFF; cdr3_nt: TGCAGCGTTGGACAGGGAGCGAACACTGAAGCTTTCTTT
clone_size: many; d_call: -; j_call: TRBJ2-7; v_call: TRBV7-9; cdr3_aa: CASSLDPGPYEQYF; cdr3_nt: TGTGCCAGCAGCTTAGACCCAGGGCCCTACGAGCAGTACTTC
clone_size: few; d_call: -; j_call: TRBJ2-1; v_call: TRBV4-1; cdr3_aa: CASSQGVKQFF; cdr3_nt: TGCGCCAGCAGCCAGGGGGTGAAGCAGTTCTTC
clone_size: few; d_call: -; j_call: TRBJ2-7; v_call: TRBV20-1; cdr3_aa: CSADPTSGSGGEQYF; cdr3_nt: TGCAGTGCTGACCCTACGAGCGGGTCCGGAGGCGAGCAGTACTTC
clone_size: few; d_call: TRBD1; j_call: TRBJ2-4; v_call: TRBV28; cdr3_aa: CASSLGQGVAKNIQYF; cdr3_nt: TGTGCCAGCAGTTTGGGACAGGGGGTAGCCAAAAACATTCAGTACTTC
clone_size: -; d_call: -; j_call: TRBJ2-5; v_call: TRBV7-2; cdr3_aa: CASSLGRTSETQYF; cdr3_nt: TGTGCCAGCAGCTTAGGCAGGACTTCCGAGACCCAGTACTTC
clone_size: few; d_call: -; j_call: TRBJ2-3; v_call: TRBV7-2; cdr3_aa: CASSPLGSQDTQYF; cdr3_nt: TGTGCCAGCAGCCCACTTGGGTCACAAGATACGCAGTATTTT
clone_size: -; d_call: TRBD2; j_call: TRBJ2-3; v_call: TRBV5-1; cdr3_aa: CASSLVLAVSLPSDTQYF; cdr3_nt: TGCGCCAGCAGCTTGGTTCTAGCGGTCTCCCTCCCCTCAGATACGCAGTATTTT
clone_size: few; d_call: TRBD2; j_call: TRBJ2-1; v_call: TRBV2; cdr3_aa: CASTSGGRDNEQFF; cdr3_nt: TGTGCTTCGACTAGCGGAGGGAGAGACAATGAGCAGTTCTTC
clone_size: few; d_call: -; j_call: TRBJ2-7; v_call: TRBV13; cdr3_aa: CASSNRGISSYEQYF; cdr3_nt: TGTGCCAGCAGCAACCGGGGTATCAGCTCCTACGAGCAGTACTTC
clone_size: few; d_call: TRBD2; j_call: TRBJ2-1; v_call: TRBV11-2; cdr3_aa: CASSLASGRQNEQFF; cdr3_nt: TGTGCCAGCAGCTTAGCTAGCGGGAGACAGAATGAGCAGTTCTTC